A selection of T cell receptor beta chains follows, all from one sample in a study of molecular identifiers for immune sequencing clone quantification. TCRdb processed the PCR reads anew with MiXCR; each CDR3 protein has one entry. This table has about 510,000 distinct CDR3 sequences, 20% to 25% appearing once. The sample consisted of naive CD8+ T cells from blood, with Jurkat cell RNA spiked in. These receptors were obtained from a human donor in good health. Some libraries in this study had Jurkat cell RNA spiked in. Both conserved end residues are part of each CDR3.

>TRBV20-1
CSASPEGGFLTYEQYF
>TRBV28
CASVETGTVLFGYTF
>TRBV28
CASSLMDSNNEKLFF
>TRBV10-1
CASSESLGGQETQYF
>TRBV6-2/TRBV6-3
CASSYPTGESTDTQYF
>TRBV20-1
CSAPVDTQYF
>TRBV7-9
CASSLVTGQAPSQETQYF
>TRBV11-2
CASSLAGISYNEQFF
>TRBV3-1
CASSPEQGRQKLFF
>TRBV24-1
CATSAGQGGQETQYF
>TRBV6-1
CASSEVYSLYEPQHF
>TRBV6-2/TRBV6-3
CASALTVYYEQYF
>TRBV4-1
CASSQHGIANTEAFF
>TRBV19
CASSTMTGEKLFF
>TRBV4-3
CASSQEVVQHEAFF
>TRBV4-3
CASSQDVQGTVDTQYF
>TRBV27
CASSLSIRRDEQCF
>TRBV28
CASSFLTPDSRANYGYTF
>TRBV14
CASSLSDRGSYGYTF
>TRBV2
CASSAGGSYNEQFF
>TRBV12-3/TRBV12-4
CASSRAGSWDQPQHF
>TRBV3-1
CASSQEVPGAFNYEQYF
>TRBV18
CASSPSGPTTAYEQYF
>TRBV27
CASSLGLGYEQFF
>TRBV5-6
CASSLEDRGMNTEAFF
>TRBV25-1
CASSEHRGGQPQHF
>TRBV5-3
CAGSLANTEAFF
>TRBV28
CASSFRLAGGPGYF
>TRBV4-3
CASSQASGRANEQFF
>TRBV4-3
CASSQDWHRNTEAFF
>TRBV14
CASSQETRTGNTIYF
>TRBV6-5
CASSYDGVTDTQYF
>TRBV27
CASSLRLGVPDTQYF
>TRBV7-9
CASSSRQVDGYTF
>TRBV14
CASSQFGIPDTQYF
>TRBV6-6
CASLTKGFNEQFF
>TRBV4-1
CASSQDHSSYNEQFF
>TRBV29-1
CSVAGLSSYNEQFF
>TRBV27
CASSLQGTGNEQYF
>TRBV20-1
CSATGRARNEQFF
>TRBV25-1
CASSEQRGSTPYNEQFF
>TRBV27
CASSLGPNYGYTF
>TRBV5-6
CASSIAGSKNIQYF
>TRBV19
CASSIAGTNTEAFF
>TRBV15
CATSMGRDLFEKLFF
>TRBV4-3
CASSQAGGVNTEAFF
>TRBV6-2/TRBV6-3
CASSRTQVSYEQYF
>TRBV7-9
CASSSGGRGSYEQYF
>TRBV7-9
CASTVDNGASYEQYF
>TRBV28
CASSLRTGVLNTEAFF
>TRBV12-3/TRBV12-4
CASSFGSTDTQYF
>TRBV13
CASSLDRYNEQFF
>TRBV7-9
CASSPPADYGYTF
>TRBV24-1
CATSEALGDEQFF
>TRBV20-1
CSASNGRASLDTQYF